This T cell receptor beta chain was found in a study of type 1 regulatory T cells. Germline V gene sequence: CDR1 SGHDT, CDR2 YYEEEE. V was trimmed by 1 base and J by 2 bases, leaving 14 bases between them. CDR3 length: 16 amino acids. In this sample, this clonotype turned up many times. TCRdb re-derived calls from the reads in MiXCR, one entry per CDR3 protein. The sample comprises under 20,000 distinct CDR3 sequences, 10% to 13% of which are singletons, and approximately 2.5% rests with the top ten. The receptor was isolated from a human donor in good health. Source material: CD4+ T cells, either the whole sample or a sorted fraction (not recorded which). This sequence joins TRBV5-6 and TRBJ2-3; D may be TRBD1 or TRBD2 (5 bases each). The CDR3 loop is CASSLLGDRNTDTQYF. The CDR3 DNA follows: TGTGCCAGCAGCTTGCTGGGAGACAGAAACACAGATACGCAGTATTTT.